This paragraph covers one T cell receptor beta chain sequence. It was with random hexamers that roughly 0.45 to 1 ug RNA was reverse transcribed. Using its own MiXCR run on the immunoSEQ multiplex PCR reads, TCRdb lists one record per CDR3 protein. This table holds roughly 120,000 distinct CDR3 sequences, approximately 94% found once. The junction had 5 bases not matched to a gene; V was cut back by 4 bases and J by 3 bases. CDR1 and CDR2 from the germline V gene are GTSNPN and SVGIG (reference sequence). This CDR3 contains 13 residues. The sample is drawn from a study of CD8 T cells in Susac syndrome.

This chain connects TRBV30 to TRBJ1-2, with 7 bases lining up with TRBD1. Sequenced material: CD4+ T cells from PBMCs. The receptor comes from a human donor with multiple sclerosis. The CDR3: CAWIRTGYYGYTF. The CDR3 DNA follows: TGTGCCTGGATTCGGACAGGCTACTATGGCTACACCTTC.